Each of the 5 T cell receptor beta chains below was sequenced from the same sample in a study of T cells in Graves' hyperthyroidism and ophthalmopathy. Researchers amplified the TCR beta CDR3 regions from RNA transcripts. First-round RT-PCR with HTBI primers amplified the TCR CDR3 region. Using its own MiXCR run on the multiplex PCR reads, TCRdb lists one record per CDR3 protein. The sample has around 34,000 distinct CDR3 sequences, around 52% seen once; the top ten hold under 30%. What was sequenced was blood. The receptors derive from a woman aged 40 to 50 with Graves' ophthalmopathy.

V and J are TRBV6-4 and TRBJ1-5; D not certain. There are 11 residues in the CDR3. The V and J ends lost 2 bases and 4 bases respectively, with 0 bases between them. The germline V gene has CDR1 MRHNA and CDR2 SNTAGT. CDR3 sequence (DNA): TGTGCCAGCAGTGACAATCAGCCCCAGCATTTT. It yields the protein CASSDNQPQHF.

This clonotype was seen ten or more times. V is TRBV5-1 and J is TRBJ1-5; D is possibly TRBD1 (6 bases). The V gene's germline CDR1 is SGHRS and CDR2 YFSETQ. V dropped 0 bases and J dropped 7 bases, with 17 bases sitting between them. This CDR3 is 16 amino acids long. Here the CDR3 reads CASSLEVVGAGQPQHF. The CDR3, as DNA: TGCGCCAGCAGCTTGGAGGTGGTGGGGGCAGGGCAGCCCCAGCATTTT. The full variable domain, its missing parts supplied by reference TRBV5-1 and TRBJ1-5, is KAGVTQTPRYLIKTRGQQVTLSCSPISGHRSVSWYQQTPGQGLQFLFEYFSETQRNKGNFPGRFSGRQFSNSRSEMNVSTLELGDSALYLCASSLEVVGAGQPQHFGDGTRLSIL.

This rearrangement joins TRBV10-1 to TRBJ2-5, with TRBD2 identical over 10 bases. V was clipped by 9 bases and J by 5 bases; unmatched bases: 6. Germline CDR1 reads WNHNN; CDR2 reads SYGVQD (reference sequence). This CDR3 region has 13 residues. The CDR3 loop is CARSGGAGETQYF. The CDR3 nucleotides read TGCGCCAGAAGCGGGGGGGCTGGGGAGACCCAGTACTTC.

Ten or more counts support this clonotype. The CDR3 loop is CASSQGGTSGVDEQYF. The CDR3 DNA reads as TGTGCCAGCAGCCAAGGGGGGACTAGCGGGGTCGACGAGCAGTACTTC. This chain uses TRBV3-1 with TRBJ2-7, with TRBD2 identical over 13 bases. V trimming: 1 base; J trimming: 5 bases; junction bases outside the gene matches: 5. Germline V gives CDR1 LGHDT, CDR2 YNNKEL (reference sequence). The CDR3 runs 16 residues.

This clonotype is judged large. This chain links TRBV9 with TRBJ2-1; D remains unclear. With 1 base removed from V and 7 bases from J, the gap between germline ends came to 6 bases. Germline-derived CDR1 and CDR2 are SGDLS and YYNGEE. This CDR3 is built from 12 residues. This CDR3 is CASSVSENEQFF. In DNA form, the CDR3 reads TGTGCCAGCAGCGTAAGTGAGAATGAGCAGTTCTTC. Based on the CDR3 plus reference TRBV9 and TRBJ2-1, the full variable domain is DSGVTQTPKHLITATGQRVTLRCSPRSGDLSVYWYQQSLDQGLQFLIQYYNGEERAKGNILERFSAQQFPDLHSELNLSSLELGDSALYFCASSVSENEQFFGPGTRLTVL.